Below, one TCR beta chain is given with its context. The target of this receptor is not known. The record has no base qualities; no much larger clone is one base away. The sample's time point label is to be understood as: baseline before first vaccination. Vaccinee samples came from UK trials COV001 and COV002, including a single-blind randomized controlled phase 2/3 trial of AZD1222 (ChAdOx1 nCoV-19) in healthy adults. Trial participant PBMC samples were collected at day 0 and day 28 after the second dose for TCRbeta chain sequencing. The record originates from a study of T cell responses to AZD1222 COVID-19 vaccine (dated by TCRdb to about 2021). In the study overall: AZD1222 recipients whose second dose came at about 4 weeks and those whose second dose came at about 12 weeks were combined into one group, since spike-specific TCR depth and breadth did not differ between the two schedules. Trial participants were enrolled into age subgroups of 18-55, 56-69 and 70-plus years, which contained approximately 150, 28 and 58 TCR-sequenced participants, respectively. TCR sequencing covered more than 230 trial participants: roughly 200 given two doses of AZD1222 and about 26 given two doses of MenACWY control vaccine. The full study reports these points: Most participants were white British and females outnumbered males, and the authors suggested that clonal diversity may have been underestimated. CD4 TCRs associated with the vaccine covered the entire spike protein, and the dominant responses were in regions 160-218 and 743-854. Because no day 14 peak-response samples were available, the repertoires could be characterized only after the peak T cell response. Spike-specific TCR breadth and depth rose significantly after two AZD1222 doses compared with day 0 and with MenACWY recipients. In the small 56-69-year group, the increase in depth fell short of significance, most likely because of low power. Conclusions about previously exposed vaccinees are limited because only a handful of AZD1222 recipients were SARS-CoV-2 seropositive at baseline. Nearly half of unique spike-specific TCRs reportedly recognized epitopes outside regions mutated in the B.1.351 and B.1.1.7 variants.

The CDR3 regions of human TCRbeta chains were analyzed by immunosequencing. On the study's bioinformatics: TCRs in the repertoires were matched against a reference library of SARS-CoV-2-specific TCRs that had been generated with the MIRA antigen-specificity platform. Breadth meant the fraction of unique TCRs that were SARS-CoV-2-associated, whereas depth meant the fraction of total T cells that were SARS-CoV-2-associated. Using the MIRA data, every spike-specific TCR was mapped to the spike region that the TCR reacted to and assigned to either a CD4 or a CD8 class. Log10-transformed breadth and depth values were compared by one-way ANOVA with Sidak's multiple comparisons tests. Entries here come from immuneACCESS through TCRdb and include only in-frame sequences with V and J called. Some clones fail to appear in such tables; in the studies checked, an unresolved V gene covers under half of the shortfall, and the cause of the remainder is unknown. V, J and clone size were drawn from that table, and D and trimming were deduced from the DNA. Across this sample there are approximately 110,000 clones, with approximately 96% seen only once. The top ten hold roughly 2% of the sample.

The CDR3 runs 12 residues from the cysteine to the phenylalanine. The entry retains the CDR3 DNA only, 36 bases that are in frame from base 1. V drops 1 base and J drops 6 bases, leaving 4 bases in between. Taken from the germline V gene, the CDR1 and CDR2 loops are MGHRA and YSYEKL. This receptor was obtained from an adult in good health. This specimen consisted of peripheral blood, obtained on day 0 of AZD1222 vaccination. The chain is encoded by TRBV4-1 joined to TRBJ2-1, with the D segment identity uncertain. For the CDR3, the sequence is CASSQVGNEQFF. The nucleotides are TGCGCCAGCAGCCAAGTGGGCAATGAGCAGTTCTTC.